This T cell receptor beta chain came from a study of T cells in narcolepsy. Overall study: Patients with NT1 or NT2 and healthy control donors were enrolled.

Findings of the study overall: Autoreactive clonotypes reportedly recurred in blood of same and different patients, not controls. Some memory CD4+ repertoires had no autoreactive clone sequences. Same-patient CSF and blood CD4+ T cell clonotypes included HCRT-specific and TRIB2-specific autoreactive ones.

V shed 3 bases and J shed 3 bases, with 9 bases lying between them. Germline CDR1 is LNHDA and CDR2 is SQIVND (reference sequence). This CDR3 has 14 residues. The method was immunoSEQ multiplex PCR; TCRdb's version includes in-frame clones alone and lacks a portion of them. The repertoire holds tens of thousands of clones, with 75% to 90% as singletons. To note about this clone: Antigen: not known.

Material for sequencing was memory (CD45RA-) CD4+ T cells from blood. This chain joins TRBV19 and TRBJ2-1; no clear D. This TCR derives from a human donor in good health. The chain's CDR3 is CASSISWGYNEQFF. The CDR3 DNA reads TGTGCCAGTAGTATCTCTTGGGGCTACAATGAGCAGTTCTTC.